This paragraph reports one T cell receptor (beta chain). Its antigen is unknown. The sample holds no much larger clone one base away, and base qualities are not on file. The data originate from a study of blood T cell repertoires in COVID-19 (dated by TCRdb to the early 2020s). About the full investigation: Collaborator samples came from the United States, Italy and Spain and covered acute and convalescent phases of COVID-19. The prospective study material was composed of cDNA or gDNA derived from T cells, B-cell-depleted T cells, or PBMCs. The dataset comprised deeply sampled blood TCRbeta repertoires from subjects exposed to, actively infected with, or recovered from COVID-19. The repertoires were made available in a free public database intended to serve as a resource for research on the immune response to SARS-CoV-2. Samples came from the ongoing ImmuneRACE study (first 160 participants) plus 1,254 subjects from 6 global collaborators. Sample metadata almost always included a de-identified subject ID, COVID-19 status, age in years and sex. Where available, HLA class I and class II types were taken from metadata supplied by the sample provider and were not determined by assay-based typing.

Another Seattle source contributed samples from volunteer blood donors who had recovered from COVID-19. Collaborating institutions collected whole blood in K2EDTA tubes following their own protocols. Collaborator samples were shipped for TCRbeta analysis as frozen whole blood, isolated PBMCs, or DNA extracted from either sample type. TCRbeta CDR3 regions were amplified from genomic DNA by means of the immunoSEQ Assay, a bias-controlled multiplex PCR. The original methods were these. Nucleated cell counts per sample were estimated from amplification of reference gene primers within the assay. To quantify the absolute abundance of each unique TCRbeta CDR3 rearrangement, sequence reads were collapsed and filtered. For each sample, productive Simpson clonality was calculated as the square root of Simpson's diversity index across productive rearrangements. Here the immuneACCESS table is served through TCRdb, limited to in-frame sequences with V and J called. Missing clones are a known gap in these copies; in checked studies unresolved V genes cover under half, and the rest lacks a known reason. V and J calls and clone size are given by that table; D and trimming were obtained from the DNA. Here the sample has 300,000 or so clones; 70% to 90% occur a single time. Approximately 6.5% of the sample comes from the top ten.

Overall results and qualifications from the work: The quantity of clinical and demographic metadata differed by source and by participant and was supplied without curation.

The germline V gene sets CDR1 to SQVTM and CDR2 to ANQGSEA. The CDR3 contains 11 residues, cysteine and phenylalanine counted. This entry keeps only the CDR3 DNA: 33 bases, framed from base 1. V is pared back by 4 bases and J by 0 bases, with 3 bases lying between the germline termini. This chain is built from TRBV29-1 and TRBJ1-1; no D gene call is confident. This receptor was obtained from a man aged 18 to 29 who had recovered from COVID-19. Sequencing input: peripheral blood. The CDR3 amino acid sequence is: CSVGVNTEAFF. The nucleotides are TGCAGCGTTGGAGTGAACACTGAAGCTTTCTTT.